This TCR beta chain emerged from a study of cytomegalovirus exposure and HLA in healthy donors. Study observations and caveats: Cytomegalovirus association was assigned to about 150 TCR beta chains.

As for this clone: Its target is unknown.

Repertoires were generated with immunoSEQ multiplex PCR, while TCRdb's copy carries only in-frame clones and drops some. This sample has roughly 150,000 clones, with approximately 86% found just once. The germline V gene has CDR1 MNHEY and CDR2 SVGAGI. Trimming shortened V by 2 bases and J by 1 base, and 12 bases separated the two germline ends. The CDR3 spans 15 residues. The sample was PBMCs. This receptor was obtained from a man aged 25-45 years in good health and CMV-seropositive. The V call is TRBV6-5, the J call TRBJ2-7; D is possibly TRBD1 (6 bases). The DNA of the CDR3 is TGTGCCAGCAGTTACGGTACAGGGAATTCCTACGAGCAGTACTTC. It encodes CASSYGTGNSYEQYF.